Below, one TCR beta chain is given with its context. CDR3 length: 17 residues. With 3 bases clipped from V and 2 bases from J, the junction kept 8 bases outside the gene matches. Germline V gene data show CDR1 as SGHDT and CDR2 as YYEEEE. Some clones are missing from TCRdb's copy, which holds only in-frame ones; the method was immunoSEQ multiplex PCR. The sample lists over 200,000 clones, roughly nine tenths occurring once. This sample is part of a study of blood T cell repertoires in COVID-19. Overall study context: Acute-phase and convalescent COVID-19 samples originated in the United States, Italy and Spain.

The source of this sequence is a man aged 60 to 75 who had recovered from COVID-19. The chain recombines TRBV5-6 with TRBJ2-1, with 10 bases identical to TRBD2. Sequencing used peripheral blood. The CDR3 loop reads CASSSIDSGGTYNEQFF. CDR3 nucleotides: TGTGCCAGCAGCTCAATCGATAGCGGGGGGACCTACAATGAGCAGTTCTTC.